Following are 3 T cell receptor beta chains from one sample sequenced in a study of untreated major depressive disorder. Sequencing used immunoSEQ multiplex PCR; TCRdb keeps in-frame clones, though not all of them. The table includes 20,000 to 25,000 clones, approximately 89% detected once. Sequencing was done on a sample of CD4+ T cells from PBMCs. These receptors were obtained from a woman younger than 45 in good health.

This clone has only a few counts. The rearrangement uses TRBV7-6 and TRBJ1-6; D ambiguous. There are 12 residues in the CDR3. Germline assignment: CDR1 SGHVS and CDR2 FNYEAQ. Deletions cut 4 bases from V and 6 bases from J, with 4 bases between. The CDR3 reads CASSSANSPLHF. CDR3 nucleotides: TGTGCCAGCAGCTCCGCTAATTCACCCCTCCACTTT.

The chain recombines TRBV10-1 with TRBJ2-3, with D uncertain. The V gene lost 2 bases and the J gene lost 6 bases, with 12 bases spanning the gap. The CDR3 loop spans 14 amino acids. Germline CDR1 is WNHNN and CDR2 is SYGVQD (reference sequence). The CDR3 DNA reads TGCGCCAGCAGTGAGGGGGTAATGTGGGATACGCAGTATTTT. Its translation: CASSEGVMWDTQYF.

The chain combines TRBV4-1 with TRBJ1-1, with 8 bases identical to TRBD1. This CDR3 has 15 residues. Looked up from germline, CDR1 is MGHRA and CDR2 is YSYEKL. With V trimmed by 1 base and J by 5 bases, 6 bases remained unmatched. This CDR3 is CASSQGRTGITEAFF. The CDR3 DNA reads TGCGCCAGCAGCCAAGGTCGGACAGGGATAACTGAAGCTTTCTTT.